Listed below are T cell receptor beta chains from one sample, sequenced in a study of blood T cells in healthy people across ages. TCRdb analysed the 5' RACE reads with MiXCR anew, one entry per CDR3 protein. Of about 290,000 distinct CDR3 sequences in the sample, roughly 26% are singletons; the top ten hold around 30%. The sample consisted of blood. Receptors were obtained from a woman aged 70-85 years in good health. Each CDR3 is given with its conserved first and last residue. D genes are given only for firm matches. Some rows mark clone size as missing; the rest say once, few, many or name a class of expanded clone.

d_gene,v_gene,abundance,j_gene,CDR3aa,CDR3nt
TRBD1,TRBV28,NA,TRBJ2-1,CASRTGGLYNEQFF,TGTGCCAGCAGGACAGGGGGGTTGTACAATGAGCAGTTCTTC
NA,TRBV4-1,few,TRBJ2-7,CASSLKRTYEQYF,TGCGCCAGCAGCCTAAAACGGACCTACGAGCAGTACTTC
NA,TRBV28,once,TRBJ2-7,CASLNRGGGYEQYF,TGTGCCAGCCTCAACAGGGGAGGAGGGTACGAGCAGTACTTC
NA,TRBV27,NA,TRBJ2-2,CASTSRGGWGELFF,TGTGCCAGCACCAGCCGAGGGGGTTGGGGCGAGCTGTTTTTT
TRBD2,TRBV12-3/TRBV12-4,many,TRBJ2-1,CASRHSGMPYNEQFF,TGTGCCAGCCGACATAGCGGGATGCCCTACAATGAGCAGTTCTTC
NA,TRBV20-1,NA,TRBJ2-1,CSTIAEKGSYNEQFF,TGCAGTACAATAGCGGAAAAGGGCTCCTACAATGAGCAGTTCTTC
NA,TRBV27,many,TRBJ1-2,CASSLNRSYGYTF,TGTGCCAGCAGCCTAAACAGGTCGTATGGCTACACCTTC
TRBD1,TRBV3-1,few,TRBJ2-5,CASSQATGGGETQYF,TGTGCCAGCAGCCAAGCGACAGGGGGTGGAGAGACCCAGTACTTC
NA,TRBV20-1,NA,TRBJ2-3,CSARDRGDTQYF,TGCAGTGCTAGAGACAGAGGAGATACGCAGTATTTT
TRBD2,TRBV6-5,NA,TRBJ2-1,CASSSLAGAGGYNEQFF,TGTGCCAGCAGTTCGCTAGCGGGAGCGGGGGGATACAATGAGCAGTTCTTC
NA,TRBV2,NA,TRBJ2-1,CASREGAYNEQFF,TGTGCCAGCAGAGAAGGAGCCTACAATGAGCAGTTCTTC
TRBD2,TRBV12-3/TRBV12-4,many,TRBJ2-7,CASSFRTSGSYEQYF,TGTGCCAGCAGTTTCAGGACTAGCGGGAGCTACGAGCAGTACTTC
NA,TRBV20-1,NA,TRBJ1-5,CSAWSQGSNQPQHF,TGCAGTGCTTGGTCCCAGGGTAGCAATCAGCCCCAGCATTTT
TRBD1,TRBV28,few,TRBJ2-7,CATSTIQGIGYEQYF,TGTGCCACGTCAACAATACAGGGGATCGGCTACGAGCAGTACTTC
TRBD1,TRBV6-5,NA,TRBJ1-2,CASSLRGRDGYTF,TGTGCCAGCAGTCTCAGGGGGAGGGATGGCTACACCTTC
NA,TRBV18,NA,TRBJ2-7,CASSPQGAGSGEQYF,TGTGCCAGCTCACCACAAGGGGCGGGGTCCGGCGAGCAGTACTTC
TRBD1,TRBV7-3,NA,TRBJ2-7,CASSPTGQPNTYEQYF,TGTGCCAGCAGCCCAACGGGACAGCCAAACACCTACGAGCAGTACTTC
NA,TRBV12-3/TRBV12-4,NA,TRBJ2-5,CASSLNGAYQETQYF,TGTGCCAGCAGTTTAAACGGCGCGTACCAAGAGACCCAGTACTTC
TRBD2,TRBV6-2/TRBV6-3,NA,TRBJ2-1,CASSFPSGRPSDEQFF,TGTGCCAGCAGTTTCCCTAGCGGGAGGCCGTCCGATGAGCAGTTCTTC
NA,TRBV29-1,many,TRBJ1-1,CSAPTDLGTEAFF,TGCAGCGCTCCGACAGATCTGGGCACTGAAGCTTTCTTT
TRBD2,TRBV7-2,many,TRBJ2-5,CASSLTSGVEETQYF,TGTGCCAGCAGCTTGACTAGCGGGGTGGAAGAGACCCAGTACTTC
NA,TRBV20-1,NA,TRBJ1-4,CSARRAGGEKLFF,TGCAGTGCTAGGCGGGCAGGCGGAGAAAAACTGTTTTTT
NA,TRBV5-5,NA,TRBJ2-7,CASSFQNAGGYKQYF,TGTGCCAGCAGCTTTCAGAATGCAGGTGGCTACAAGCAGTACTTC
NA,TRBV6-5,many,TRBJ1-4,CATSPSAGAEEKLFF,TGTGCCACTTCCCCTTCGGCAGGGGCGGAGGAAAAACTGTTTTTT
NA,TRBV20-1,NA,TRBJ2-7,CSARDKSVWLGEQYF,TGCAGTGCTAGAGATAAGTCAGTCTGGTTGGGCGAGCAGTACTTC
NA,TRBV5-1,few,TRBJ2-5,CASSLGGVDETQYF,TGCGCCAGCAGCTTAGGAGGGGTGGACGAGACCCAGTACTTC
TRBD2,TRBV7-3,NA,TRBJ2-1,CASSLRTSGNLYNEQFF,TGTGCCAGCAGCTTGAGGACTAGCGGGAACTTGTACAATGAGCAGTTCTTC
NA,TRBV20-1,NA,TRBJ2-1,CSAPRLVSRNEQFF,TGCAGTGCCCCACGACTAGTGAGTCGAAATGAGCAGTTCTTC
NA,TRBV6-1,few,TRBJ2-1,CASSEALRGSYNEQFF,TGTGCCAGCAGTGAAGCGCTCCGGGGGTCCTACAATGAGCAGTTCTTC
TRBD1,TRBV20-1,few,TRBJ1-4,CSAWDRNEKLFF,TGCAGTGCCTGGGACAGGAATGAAAAACTGTTTTTT
NA,TRBV7-2,few,TRBJ1-6,CASSLAPANNSPLHF,TGTGCCAGCAGCTTAGCCCCGGCTAATAATTCACCCCTCCACTTT
TRBD2,TRBV4-1,few,TRBJ2-3,CASSLPPRLAGGLSTDTQYF,TGCGCCAGCAGCCTTCCTCCCCGTCTAGCGGGAGGACTCAGCACAGATACGCAGTATTTT
NA,TRBV10-1,few,TRBJ2-2,CASSSGTAGGELFF,TGCGCCAGCAGTTCCGGGACAGCGGGCGGGGAGCTGTTTTTT
TRBD2,TRBV20-1,NA,TRBJ2-3,CSAREITTWVAGQGADTRYF,TGCAGTGCTAGAGAAATCACGACTTGGGTAGCGGGCCAAGGGGCAGATACGCGGTATTTT
NA,TRBV7-9,few,TRBJ2-7,CASSLAVEHGREQYF,TGTGCCAGCAGCTTAGCCGTCGAGCACGGTCGCGAGCAGTACTTC
TRBD1,TRBV6-1,NA,TRBJ2-7,CASQGQDYEQYF,TGTGCCAGCCAGGGACAGGACTACGAGCAGTACTTC
TRBD2,TRBV6-6,NA,TRBJ2-1,CASSRTSGSQRTQFF,TGTGCCAGCAGTAGGACTAGCGGGAGTCAACGAACGCAGTTCTTC
NA,TRBV7-2,NA,TRBJ1-2,CASSLDREGGYTF,TGTGCCAGCAGCTTAGACAGGGAGGGTGGCTACACCTTC
TRBD2,TRBV20-1,once,TRBJ2-7,CSARDWVWGLAPPYEQYF,TGCAGTGCTAGAGATTGGGTATGGGGACTAGCGCCACCCTACGAGCAGTACTTC
TRBD1,TRBV28,few,TRBJ2-5,CASRTGGKETQYF,TGTGCCAGCAGGACAGGGGGAAAAGAGACCCAGTACTTC
NA,TRBV4-1,many,TRBJ2-5,CASSQDPGSMKTQYF,TGCGCCAGCAGCCAAGATCCAGGGAGCATGAAGACCCAGTACTTC
NA,TRBV24-1,NA,TRBJ2-1,CATSDLDSGVDYNEQFF,TGTGCCACCAGTGATTTGGATAGCGGAGTGGATTACAATGAGCAGTTCTTC
NA,TRBV27,many,TRBJ2-7,CASSPYGGAGKTYEQYF,TGTGCCAGTTCCCCTTACGGTGGGGCAGGGAAGACCTACGAGCAGTACTTC
NA,TRBV11-2,NA,TRBJ1-6,CASRPPPSPLHF,TGTGCCAGCAGACCGCCTCCGTCACCCCTCCACTTT
TRBD2,TRBV4-3,NA,TRBJ2-5,CASSQETSGGQETQYF,TGCGCCAGCAGCCAAGAAACTAGCGGGGGTCAAGAGACCCAGTACTTC